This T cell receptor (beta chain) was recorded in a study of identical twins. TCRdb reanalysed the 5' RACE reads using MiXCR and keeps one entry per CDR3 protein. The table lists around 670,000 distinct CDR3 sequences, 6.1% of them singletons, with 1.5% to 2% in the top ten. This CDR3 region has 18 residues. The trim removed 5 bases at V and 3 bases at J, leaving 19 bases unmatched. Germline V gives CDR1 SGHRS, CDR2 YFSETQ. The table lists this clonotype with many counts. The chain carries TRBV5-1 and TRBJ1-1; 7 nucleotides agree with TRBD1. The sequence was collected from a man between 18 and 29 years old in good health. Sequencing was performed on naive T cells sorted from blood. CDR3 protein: CASRQISGTVIVDTEAFF. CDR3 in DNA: TGCGCCAGCAGGCAGATCTCCGGGACAGTTATTGTGGACACTGAAGCTTTCTTT.